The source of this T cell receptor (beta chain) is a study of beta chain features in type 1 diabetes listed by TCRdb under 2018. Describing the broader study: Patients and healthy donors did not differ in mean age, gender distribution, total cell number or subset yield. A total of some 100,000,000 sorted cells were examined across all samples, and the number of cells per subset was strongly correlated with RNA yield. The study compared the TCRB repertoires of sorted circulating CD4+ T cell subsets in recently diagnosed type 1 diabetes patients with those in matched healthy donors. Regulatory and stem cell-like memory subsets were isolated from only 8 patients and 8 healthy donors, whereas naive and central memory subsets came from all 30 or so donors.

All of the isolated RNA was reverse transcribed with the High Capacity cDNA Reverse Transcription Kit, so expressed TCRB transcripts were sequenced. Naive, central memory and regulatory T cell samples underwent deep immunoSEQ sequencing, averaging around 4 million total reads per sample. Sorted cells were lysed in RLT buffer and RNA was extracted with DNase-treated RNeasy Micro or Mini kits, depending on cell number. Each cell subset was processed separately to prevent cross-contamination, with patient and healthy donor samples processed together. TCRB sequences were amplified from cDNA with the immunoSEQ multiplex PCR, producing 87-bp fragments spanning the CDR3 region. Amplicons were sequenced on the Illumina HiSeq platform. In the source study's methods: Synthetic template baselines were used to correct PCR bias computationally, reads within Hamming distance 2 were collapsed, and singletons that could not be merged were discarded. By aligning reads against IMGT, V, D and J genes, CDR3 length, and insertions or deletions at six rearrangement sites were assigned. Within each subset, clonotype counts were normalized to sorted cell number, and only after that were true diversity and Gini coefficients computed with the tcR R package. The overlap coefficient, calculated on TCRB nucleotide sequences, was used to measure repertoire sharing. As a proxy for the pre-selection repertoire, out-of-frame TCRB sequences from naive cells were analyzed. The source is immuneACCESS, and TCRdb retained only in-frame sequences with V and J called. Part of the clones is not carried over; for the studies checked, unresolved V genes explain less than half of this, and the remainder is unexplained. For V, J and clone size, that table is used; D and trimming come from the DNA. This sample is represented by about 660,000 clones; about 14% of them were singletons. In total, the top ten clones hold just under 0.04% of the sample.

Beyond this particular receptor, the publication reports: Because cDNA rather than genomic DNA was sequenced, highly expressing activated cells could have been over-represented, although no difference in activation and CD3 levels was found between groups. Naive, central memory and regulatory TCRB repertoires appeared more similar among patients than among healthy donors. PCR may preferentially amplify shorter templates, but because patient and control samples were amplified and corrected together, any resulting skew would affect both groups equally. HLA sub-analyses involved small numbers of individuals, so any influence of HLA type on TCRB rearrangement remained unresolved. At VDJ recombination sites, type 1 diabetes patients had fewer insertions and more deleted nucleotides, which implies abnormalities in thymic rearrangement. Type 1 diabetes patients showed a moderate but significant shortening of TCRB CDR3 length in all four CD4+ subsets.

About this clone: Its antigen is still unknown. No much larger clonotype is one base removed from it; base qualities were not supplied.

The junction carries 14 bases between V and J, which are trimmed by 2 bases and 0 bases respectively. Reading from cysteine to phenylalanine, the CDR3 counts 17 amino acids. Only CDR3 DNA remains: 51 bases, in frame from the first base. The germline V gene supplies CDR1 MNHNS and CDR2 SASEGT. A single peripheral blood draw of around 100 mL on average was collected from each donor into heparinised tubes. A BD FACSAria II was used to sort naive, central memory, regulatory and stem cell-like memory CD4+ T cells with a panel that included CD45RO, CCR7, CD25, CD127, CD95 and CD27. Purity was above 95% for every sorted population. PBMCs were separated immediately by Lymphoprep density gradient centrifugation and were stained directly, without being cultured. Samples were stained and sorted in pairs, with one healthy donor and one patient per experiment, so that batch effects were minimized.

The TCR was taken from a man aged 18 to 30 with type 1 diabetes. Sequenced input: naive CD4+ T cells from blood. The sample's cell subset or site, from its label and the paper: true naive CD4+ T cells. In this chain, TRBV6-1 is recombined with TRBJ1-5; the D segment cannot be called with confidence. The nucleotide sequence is TGTGCCAGCAGTGAAAATTTCGAGGCCTATAGCAATCAGCCCCAGCATTTT. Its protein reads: CASSENFEAYSNQPQHF.